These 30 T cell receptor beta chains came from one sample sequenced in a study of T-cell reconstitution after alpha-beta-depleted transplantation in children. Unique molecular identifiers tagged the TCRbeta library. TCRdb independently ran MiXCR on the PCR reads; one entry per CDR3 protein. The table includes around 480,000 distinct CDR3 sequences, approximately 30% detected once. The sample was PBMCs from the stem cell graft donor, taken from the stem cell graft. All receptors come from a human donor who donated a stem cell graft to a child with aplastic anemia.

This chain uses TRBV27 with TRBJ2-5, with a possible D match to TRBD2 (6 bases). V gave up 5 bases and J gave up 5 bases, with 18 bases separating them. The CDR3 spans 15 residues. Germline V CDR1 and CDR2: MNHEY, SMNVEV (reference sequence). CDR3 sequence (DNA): TGTGCCAGCAGTCCGGGGGTGTCCGGCCGGGAGACCCAGTACTTC. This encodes CASSPGVSGRETQYF.

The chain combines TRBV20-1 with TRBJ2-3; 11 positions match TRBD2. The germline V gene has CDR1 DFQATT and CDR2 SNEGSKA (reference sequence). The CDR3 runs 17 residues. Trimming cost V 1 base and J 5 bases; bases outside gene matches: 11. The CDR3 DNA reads TGCAGTGCTAGAGGGGGACTAGCGGCCATCTCGAGAGATACGCAGTATTTT. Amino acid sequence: CSARGGLAAISRDTQYF.

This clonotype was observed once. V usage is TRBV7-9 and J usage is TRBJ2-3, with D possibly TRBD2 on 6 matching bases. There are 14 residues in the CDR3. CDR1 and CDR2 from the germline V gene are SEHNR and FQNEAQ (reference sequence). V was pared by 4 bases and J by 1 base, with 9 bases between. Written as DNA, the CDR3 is TGTGCCAGCAGCTCTAGCGTCCGCACAGATACGCAGTATTTT. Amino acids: CASSSSVRTDTQYF.

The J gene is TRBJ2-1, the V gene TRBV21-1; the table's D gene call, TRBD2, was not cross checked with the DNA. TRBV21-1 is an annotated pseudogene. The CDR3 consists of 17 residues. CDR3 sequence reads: CASSKGERAGRYNEQFF. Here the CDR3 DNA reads TGTGCCAGCAGCAAAGGAGAGCGGGCGGGGCGTTACAATGAGCAGTTCTTC.

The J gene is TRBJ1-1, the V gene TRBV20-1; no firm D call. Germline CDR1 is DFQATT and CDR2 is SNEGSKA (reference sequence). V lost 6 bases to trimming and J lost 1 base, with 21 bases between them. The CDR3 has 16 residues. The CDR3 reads CSANPRGSTRNTEAFF. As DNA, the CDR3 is TGCAGTGCCAACCCGCGGGGTTCAACACGGAACACTGAAGCTTTCTTT.

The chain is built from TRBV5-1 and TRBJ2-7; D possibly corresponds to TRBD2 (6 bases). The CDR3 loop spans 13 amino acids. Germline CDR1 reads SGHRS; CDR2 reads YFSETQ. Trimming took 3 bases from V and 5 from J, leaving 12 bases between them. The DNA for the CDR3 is TGCGCCAGCAGCTCCGGGAGTCTCGACGAGCAGTACGTC. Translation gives CASSSGSLDEQYV.

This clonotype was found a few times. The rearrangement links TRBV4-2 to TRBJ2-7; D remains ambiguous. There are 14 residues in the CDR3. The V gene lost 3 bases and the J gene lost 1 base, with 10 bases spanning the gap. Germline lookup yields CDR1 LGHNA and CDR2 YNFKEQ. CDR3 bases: TGTGCCAGCAGCCAGGGTGGTAGTTCCTACGAGCAGTACTTC. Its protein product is CASSQGGSSYEQYF.

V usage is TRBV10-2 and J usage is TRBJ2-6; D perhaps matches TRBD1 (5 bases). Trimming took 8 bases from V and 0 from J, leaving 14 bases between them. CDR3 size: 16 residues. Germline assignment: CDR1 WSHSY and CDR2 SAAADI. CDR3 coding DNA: TGCGCCAGCTTAGTGGGGCAGTACTCTGGGGCCAACGTCCTGACTTTC. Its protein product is CASLVGQYSGANVLTF.

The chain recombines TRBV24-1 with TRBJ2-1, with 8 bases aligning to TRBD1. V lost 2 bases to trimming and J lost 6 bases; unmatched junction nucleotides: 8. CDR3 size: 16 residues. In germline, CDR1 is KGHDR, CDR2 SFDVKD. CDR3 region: CATSDWTGQGPNEQFF. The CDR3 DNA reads TGTGCCACCAGTGATTGGACTGGACAGGGTCCCAATGAGCAGTTCTTC.

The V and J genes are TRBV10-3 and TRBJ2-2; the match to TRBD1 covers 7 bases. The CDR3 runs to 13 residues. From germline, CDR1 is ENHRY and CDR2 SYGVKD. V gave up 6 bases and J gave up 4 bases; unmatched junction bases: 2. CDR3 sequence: CAIRGQLTGELFF. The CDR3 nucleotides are TGTGCCATCAGGGGACAGCTCACCGGGGAGCTGTTTTTT.

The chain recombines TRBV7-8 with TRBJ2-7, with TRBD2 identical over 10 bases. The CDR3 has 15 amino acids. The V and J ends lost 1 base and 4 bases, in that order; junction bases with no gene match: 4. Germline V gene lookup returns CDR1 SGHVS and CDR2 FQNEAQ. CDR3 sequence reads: CASSLELAGLYEQYV. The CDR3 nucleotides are TGTGCCAGCAGCTTAGAACTAGCGGGATTATACGAGCAGTACGTC.

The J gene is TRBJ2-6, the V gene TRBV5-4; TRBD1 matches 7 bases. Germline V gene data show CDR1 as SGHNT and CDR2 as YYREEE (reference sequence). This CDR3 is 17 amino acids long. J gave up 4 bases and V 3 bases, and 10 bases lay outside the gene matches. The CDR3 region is CASSSGTEQGGANVLTF. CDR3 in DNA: TGTGCCAGCAGCTCTGGGACAGAGCAGGGAGGGGCCAACGTCCTGACTTTC.

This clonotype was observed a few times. The CDR3 DNA reads TGTGCCAGCAGTTCTCTACCTCTGGGACTAGCGGGCGAGACCCAGTACTTC. This codes for CASSSLPLGLAGETQYF. The chain joins TRBV28 to TRBJ2-5; 12 nucleotides align to TRBD2. The ends lost 4 bases at V and 5 bases at J; junction bases unmatched: 11. The germline CDR1 and CDR2 sequences are MDHEN and SYDVKM. This CDR3 has 17 amino acids.

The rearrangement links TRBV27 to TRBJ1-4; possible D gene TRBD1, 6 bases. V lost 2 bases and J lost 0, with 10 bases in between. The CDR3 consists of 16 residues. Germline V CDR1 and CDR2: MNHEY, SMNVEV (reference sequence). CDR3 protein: CASSLGEGATNEKLFF. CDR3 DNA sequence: TGTGCCAGCAGTTTAGGGGAGGGGGCAACTAATGAAAAACTGTTTTTT.

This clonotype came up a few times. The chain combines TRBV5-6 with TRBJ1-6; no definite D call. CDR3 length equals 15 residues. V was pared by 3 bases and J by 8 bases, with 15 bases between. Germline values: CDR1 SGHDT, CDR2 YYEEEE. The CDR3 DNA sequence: TGTGCCAGCAGCTGGGCCGATTCATGGGATTCACCCCTCCACTTT. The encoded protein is CASSWADSWDSPLHF. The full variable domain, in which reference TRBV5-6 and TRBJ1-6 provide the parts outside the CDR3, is DAGVTQSPTHLIKTRGQQVTLRCSPKSGHDTVSWYQQALGQGPQFIFQYYEEEERQRGNFPDRFSGHQFPNYSSELNVNALLLGDSALYLCASSWADSWDSPLHFGNGTRLTVT.

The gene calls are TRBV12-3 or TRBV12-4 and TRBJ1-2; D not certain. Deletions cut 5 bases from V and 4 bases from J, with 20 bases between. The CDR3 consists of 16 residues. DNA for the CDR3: TGTGCCAGCAGTGGCCGGGGTGGTGGTTCTGGCTATGGCTACACCTTC. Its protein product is CASSGRGGGSGYGYTF.

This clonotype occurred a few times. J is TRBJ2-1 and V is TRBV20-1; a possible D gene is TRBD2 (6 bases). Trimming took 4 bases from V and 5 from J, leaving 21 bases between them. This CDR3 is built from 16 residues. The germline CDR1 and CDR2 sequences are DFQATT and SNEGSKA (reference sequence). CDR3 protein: CSANRRGGNRHNEQFF. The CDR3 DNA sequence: TGCAGTGCTAACCGGAGGGGCGGGAATCGCCACAATGAGCAGTTCTTC.

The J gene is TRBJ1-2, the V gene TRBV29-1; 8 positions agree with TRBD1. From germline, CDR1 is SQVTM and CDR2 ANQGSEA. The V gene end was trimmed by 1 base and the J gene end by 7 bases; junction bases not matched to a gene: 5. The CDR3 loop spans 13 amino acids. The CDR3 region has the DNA TGCAGCGTTGAAGTTCAGCAGGGGGCTGGCTACACCTTC. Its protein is CSVEVQQGAGYTF.

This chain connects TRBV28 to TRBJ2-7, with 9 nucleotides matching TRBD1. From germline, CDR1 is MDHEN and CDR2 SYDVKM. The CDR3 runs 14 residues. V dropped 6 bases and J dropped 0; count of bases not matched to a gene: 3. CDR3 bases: TGTGCCAGCAGGGGACAGGGAGGCTCCTACGAGCAGTACTTC. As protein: CASRGQGGSYEQYF.

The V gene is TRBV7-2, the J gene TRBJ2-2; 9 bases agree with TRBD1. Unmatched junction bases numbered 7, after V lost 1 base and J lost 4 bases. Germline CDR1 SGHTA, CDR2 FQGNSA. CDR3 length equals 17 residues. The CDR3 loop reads CASSLVTGTGRTGELFF. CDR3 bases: TGTGCCAGCAGCTTAGTCACCGGGACAGGGCGCACCGGGGAGCTGTTTTTT.

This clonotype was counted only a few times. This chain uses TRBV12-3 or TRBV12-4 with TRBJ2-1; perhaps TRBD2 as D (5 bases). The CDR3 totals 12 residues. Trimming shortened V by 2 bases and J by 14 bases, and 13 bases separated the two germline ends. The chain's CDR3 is CASSLKGGSEFF. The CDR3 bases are TGTGCCAGCAGTTTAAAGGGCGGGTCGGAGTTCTTC.

This CDR3 is CASSLAGQGAGETQYF. The CDR3 DNA sequence: TGTGCCAGCAGCTTGGCCGGACAGGGGGCAGGAGAGACCCAGTACTTC. The rearrangement links TRBV5-5 to TRBJ2-5; 11 positions agree with TRBD1. This CDR3 has 16 amino acids. V lost 0 bases to trimming and J lost 4 bases; unmatched junction nucleotides: 5. Germline CDR1 reads SGHKS; CDR2 reads YYEKEE (reference sequence).

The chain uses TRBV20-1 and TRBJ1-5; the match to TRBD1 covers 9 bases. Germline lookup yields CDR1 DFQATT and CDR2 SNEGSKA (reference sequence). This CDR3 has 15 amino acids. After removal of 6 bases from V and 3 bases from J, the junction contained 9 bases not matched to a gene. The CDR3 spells CSAPSTGGANQPQHF. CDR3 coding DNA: TGCAGTGCGCCTTCGACAGGGGGTGCCAATCAGCCCCAGCATTTT.

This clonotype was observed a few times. In nucleotides, the CDR3 is TGTGCCATCAGTGAGTACAGCCCTGGGGCCAACGTCCTGACTTTC. Translating gives CAISEYSPGANVLTF. V usage is TRBV10-3 and J usage is TRBJ2-6; D is unresolved. From germline, CDR1 is ENHRY and CDR2 SYGVKD. The ends were cut back, 1 base at V and 2 bases at J, with 6 bases in the middle. This CDR3 spans 15 amino acids.

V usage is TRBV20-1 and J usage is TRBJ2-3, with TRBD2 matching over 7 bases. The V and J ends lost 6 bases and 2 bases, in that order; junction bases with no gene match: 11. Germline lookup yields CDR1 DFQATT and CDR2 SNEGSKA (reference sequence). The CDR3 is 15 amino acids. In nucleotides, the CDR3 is TGCAGTGCCGGGGCCGTAGCGGGCTTCACAGATACGCAGTATTTT. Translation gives CSAGAVAGFTDTQYF.

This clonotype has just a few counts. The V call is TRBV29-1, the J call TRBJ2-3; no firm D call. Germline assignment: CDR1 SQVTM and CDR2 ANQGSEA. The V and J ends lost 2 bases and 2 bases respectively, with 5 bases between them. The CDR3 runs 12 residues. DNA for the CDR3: TGCAGCGTTGAAATTCTCACAGATACGCAGTATTTT. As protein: CSVEILTDTQYF.

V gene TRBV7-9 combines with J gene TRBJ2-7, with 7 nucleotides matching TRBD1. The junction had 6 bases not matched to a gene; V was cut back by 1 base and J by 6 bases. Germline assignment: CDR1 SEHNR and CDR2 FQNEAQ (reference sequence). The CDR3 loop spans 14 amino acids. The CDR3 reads CASSLGTGLSEQYF. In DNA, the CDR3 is TGTGCCAGCAGCTTAGGGACAGGCCTCTCCGAGCAGTACTTC.

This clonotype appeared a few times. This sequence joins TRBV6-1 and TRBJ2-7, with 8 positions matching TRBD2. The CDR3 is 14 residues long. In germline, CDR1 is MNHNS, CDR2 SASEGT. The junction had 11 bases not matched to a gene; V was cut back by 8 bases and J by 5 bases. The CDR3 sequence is CASATGLERNEQYF. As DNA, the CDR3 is TGTGCCAGCGCTACGGGACTAGAAAGAAACGAGCAGTACTTC.

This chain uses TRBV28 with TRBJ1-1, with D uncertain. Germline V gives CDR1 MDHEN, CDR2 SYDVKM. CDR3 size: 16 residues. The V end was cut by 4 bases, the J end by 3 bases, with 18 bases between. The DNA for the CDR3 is TGTGCCAGCAGTTACGTTCATGGTGGGTCGTACACTGAAGCTTTCTTT. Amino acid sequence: CASSYVHGGSYTEAFF.

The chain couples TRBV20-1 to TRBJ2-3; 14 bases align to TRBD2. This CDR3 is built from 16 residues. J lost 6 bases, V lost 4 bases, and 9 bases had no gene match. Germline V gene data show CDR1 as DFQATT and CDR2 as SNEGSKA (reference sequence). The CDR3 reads CSAKSRTSGRSDTQYF. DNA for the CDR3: TGCAGTGCTAAATCCCGGACTAGCGGGAGGTCGGATACGCAGTATTTT.